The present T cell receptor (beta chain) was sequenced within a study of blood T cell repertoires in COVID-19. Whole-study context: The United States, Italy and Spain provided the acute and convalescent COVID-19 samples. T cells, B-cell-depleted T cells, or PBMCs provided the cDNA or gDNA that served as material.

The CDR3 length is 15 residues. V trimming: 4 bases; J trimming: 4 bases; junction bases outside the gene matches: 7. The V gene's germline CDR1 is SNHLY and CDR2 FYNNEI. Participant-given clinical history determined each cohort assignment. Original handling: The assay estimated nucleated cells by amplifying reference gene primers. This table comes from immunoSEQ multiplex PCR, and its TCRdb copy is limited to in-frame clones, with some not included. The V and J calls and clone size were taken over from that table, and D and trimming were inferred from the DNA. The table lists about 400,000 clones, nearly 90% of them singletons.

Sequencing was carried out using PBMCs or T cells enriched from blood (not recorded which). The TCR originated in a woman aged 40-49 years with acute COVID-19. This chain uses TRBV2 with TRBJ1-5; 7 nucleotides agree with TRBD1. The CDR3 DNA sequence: TGTGCCAGCAGTGCAGCCGGGACAGAAAATCAGCCCCAGCATTTT. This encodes CASSAAGTENQPQHF. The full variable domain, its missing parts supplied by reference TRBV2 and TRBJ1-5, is EPEVTQTPSHQVTQMGQEVILRCVPISNHLYFYWYRQILGQKVEFLVSFYNNEISEKSEIFDDQFSVERPDGSNFTLKIRSTKLEDSAMYFCASSAAGTENQPQHFGDGTRLSIL.